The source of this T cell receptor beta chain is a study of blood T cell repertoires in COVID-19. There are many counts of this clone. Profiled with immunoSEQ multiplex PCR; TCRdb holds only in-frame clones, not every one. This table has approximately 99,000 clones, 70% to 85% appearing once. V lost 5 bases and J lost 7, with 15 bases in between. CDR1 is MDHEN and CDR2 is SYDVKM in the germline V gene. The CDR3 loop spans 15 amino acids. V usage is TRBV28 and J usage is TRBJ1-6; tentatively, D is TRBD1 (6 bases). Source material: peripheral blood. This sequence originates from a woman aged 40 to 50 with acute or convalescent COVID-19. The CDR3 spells CASSLGQSVNSPLHF. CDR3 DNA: TGTGCCAGCAGTCTCGGACAGAGTGTGAATTCACCCCTCCACTTT. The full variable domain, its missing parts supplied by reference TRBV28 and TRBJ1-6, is DVKVTQSSRYLVKRTGEKVFLECVQDMDHENMFWYRQDPGLGLRLIYFSYDVKMKEKGDIPEGYSVSREKKERFSLILESASTNQTSMYLCASSLGQSVNSPLHFGNGTRLTVT.